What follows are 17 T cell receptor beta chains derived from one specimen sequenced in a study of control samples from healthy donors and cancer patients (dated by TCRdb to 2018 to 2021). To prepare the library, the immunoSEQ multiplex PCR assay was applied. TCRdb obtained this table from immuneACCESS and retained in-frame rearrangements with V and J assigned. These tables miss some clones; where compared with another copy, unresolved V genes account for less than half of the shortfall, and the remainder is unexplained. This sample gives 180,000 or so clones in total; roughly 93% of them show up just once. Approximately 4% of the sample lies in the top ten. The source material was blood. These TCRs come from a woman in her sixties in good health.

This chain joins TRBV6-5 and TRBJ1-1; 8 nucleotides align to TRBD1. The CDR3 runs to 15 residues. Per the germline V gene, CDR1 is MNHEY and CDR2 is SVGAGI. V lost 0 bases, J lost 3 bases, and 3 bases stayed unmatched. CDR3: CASSYSGTGDTEAFF. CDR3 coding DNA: TGTGCCAGCAGTTACTCAGGGACAGGCGACACTGAAGCTTTCTTT.

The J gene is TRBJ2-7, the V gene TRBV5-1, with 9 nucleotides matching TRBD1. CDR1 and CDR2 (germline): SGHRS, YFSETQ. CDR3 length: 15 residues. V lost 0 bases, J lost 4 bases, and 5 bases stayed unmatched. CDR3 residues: CASSLVSGQGYEQYF. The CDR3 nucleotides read TGCGCCAGCAGCTTGGTCTCGGGACAGGGTTACGAGCAGTACTTC. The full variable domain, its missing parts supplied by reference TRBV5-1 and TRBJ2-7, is KAGVTQTPRYLIKTRGQQVTLSCSPISGHRSVSWYQQTPGQGLQFLFEYFSETQRNKGNFPGRFSGRQFSNSRSEMNVSTLELGDSALYLCASSLVSGQGYEQYFGPGTRLTVT.

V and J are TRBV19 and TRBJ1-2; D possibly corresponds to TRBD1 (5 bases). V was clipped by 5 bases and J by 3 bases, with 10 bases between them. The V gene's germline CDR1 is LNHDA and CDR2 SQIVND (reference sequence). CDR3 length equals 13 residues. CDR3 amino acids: CASSGLGDYGYTF. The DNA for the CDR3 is TGTGCCAGTAGTGGTTTGGGGGACTATGGCTACACCTTC.

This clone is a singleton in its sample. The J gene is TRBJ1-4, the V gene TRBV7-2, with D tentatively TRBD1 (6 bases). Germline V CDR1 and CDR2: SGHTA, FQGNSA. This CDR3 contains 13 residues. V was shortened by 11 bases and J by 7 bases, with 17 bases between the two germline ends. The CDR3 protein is CAGSRTRGEKLFF. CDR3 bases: TGTGCCGGGTCGAGGACCAGGGGTGAAAAACTGTTTTTT.

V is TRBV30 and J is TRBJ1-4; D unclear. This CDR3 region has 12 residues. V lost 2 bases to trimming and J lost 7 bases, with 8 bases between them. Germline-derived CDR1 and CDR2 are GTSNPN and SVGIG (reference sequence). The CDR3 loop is CAWSPDGEKLFF. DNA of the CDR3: TGTGCCTGGAGTCCGGACGGTGAAAAACTGTTTTTT.

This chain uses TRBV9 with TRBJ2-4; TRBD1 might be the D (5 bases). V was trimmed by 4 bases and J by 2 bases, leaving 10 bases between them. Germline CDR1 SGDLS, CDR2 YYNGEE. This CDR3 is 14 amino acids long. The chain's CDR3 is CASSLQETKNIQYF. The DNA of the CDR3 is TGTGCCAGCAGCTTACAGGAAACCAAAAACATTCAGTACTTC.

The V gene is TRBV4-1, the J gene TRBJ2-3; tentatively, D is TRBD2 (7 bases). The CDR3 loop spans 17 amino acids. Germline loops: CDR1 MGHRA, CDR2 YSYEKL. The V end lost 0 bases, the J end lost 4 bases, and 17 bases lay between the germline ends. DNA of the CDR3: TGCGCCAGCAGCCAAGATCTCAGGGGCCGGGGGGCAGATACGCAGTATTTT. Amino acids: CASSQDLRGRGADTQYF.

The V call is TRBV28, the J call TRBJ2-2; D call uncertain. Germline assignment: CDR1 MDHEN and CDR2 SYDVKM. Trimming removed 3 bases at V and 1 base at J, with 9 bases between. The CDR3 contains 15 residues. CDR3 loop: CASSFATENTGELFF. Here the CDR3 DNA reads TGTGCCAGCAGTTTCGCGACGGAGAACACCGGGGAGCTGTTTTTT.

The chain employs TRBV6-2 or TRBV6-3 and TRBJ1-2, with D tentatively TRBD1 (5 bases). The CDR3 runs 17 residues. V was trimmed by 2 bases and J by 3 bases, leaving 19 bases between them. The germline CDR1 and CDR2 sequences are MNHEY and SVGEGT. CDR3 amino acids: CASSYLQLTGADYGYTF. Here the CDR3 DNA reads TGTGCCAGCAGTTACCTACAACTTACAGGCGCCGACTATGGCTACACCTTC.

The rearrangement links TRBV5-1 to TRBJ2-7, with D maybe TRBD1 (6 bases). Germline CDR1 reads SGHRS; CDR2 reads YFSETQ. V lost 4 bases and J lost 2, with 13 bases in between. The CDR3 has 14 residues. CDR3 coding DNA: TGCGCCAGCAGCCGGGCAGGGGAAGCCTACGAGCAGTACTTC. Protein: CASSRAGEAYEQYF.

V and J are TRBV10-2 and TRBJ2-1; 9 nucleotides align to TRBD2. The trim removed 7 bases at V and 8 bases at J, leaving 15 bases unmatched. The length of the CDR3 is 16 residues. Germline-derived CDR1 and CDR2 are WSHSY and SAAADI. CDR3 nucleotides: TGCGCCAGCACCAAGAGGAGCGGGGGGTTCAGGGATGAGCAGTTCTTC. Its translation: CASTKRSGGFRDEQFF.

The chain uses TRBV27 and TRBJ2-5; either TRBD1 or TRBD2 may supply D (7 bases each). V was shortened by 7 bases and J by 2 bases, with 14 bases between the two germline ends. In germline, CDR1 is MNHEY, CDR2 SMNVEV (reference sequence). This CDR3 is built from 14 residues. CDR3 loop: CASKRDSSQETQYF. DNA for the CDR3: TGTGCCAGCAAGCGGGACAGCTCGCAAGAGACCCAGTACTTC.

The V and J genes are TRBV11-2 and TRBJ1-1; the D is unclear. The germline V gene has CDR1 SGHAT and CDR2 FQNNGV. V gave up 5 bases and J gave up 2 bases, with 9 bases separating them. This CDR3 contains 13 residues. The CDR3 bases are TGTGCCAGCAGCATATTCAGTAACACTGAAGCTTTCTTT. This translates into CASSIFSNTEAFF.

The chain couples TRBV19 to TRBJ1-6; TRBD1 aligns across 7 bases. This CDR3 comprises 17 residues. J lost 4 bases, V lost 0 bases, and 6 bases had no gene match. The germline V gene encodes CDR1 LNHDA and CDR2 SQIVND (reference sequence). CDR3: CASSIDLGQAYNSPLHF. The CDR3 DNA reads TGTGCCAGTAGTATAGATCTCGGACAGGCTTATAATTCACCCCTCCACTTT.

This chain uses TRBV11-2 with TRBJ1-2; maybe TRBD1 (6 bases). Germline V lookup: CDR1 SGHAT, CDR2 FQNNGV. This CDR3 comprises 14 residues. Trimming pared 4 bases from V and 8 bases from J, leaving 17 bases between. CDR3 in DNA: TGTGCCAGCAGCTCGATCCCAGGGGATTGGGGCTACACCTTC. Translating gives CASSSIPGDWGYTF.

CDR3 amino acids: CAWSTPDTQYF. For the CDR3, the DNA is TGTGCCTGGAGCACCCCAGATACGCAGTATTTT. The V call is TRBV30, the J call TRBJ2-3; D unclear. V lost 3 bases to trimming and J lost 4 bases, with 5 bases between them. The CDR3 contains 11 residues. In germline, CDR1 is GTSNPN, CDR2 SVGIG (reference sequence). Based on the CDR3 plus reference TRBV30 and TRBJ2-3, the full variable domain is SQTIHQWPATLVQPVGSPLSLECTVEGTSNPNLYWYRQAAGRGLQLLFYSVGIGQISSEVPQNLSASRPQDRQFILSSKKLLLSDSGFYLCAWSTPDTQYFGPGTRLTVL.

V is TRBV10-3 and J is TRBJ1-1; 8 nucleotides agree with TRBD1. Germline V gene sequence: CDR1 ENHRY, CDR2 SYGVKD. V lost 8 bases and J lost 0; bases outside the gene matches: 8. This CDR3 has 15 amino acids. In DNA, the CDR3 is TGTGCCATCCGGGACAGGACCGAAATGAACACTGAAGCTTTCTTT. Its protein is CAIRDRTEMNTEAFF.